There are a few counts of the clone carrying this T cell receptor (beta chain). Its antigen is as yet unknown. CD45RO/CCR7/CD25/CD127/CD95/CD27 sorting isolated CD4+ naive, central memory, regulatory and stem cell-like memory cells. The V end lost 4 bases, the J end lost 2 bases, and 5 bases lay between the germline ends. Germline V gene lookup returns CDR1 KGHSH and CDR2 LQKENI. The CDR3 consists of 12 residues. The source of the sample is a study of beta chain features in type 1 diabetes. Study results and caveats: In all four CD4+ subsets, TCRB CDR3 length was significantly, moderately reduced in type 1 diabetes.

The whole isolated RNA underwent reverse transcription, so sequencing captured expressed TCRB transcripts. Naive, central memory and regulatory T cell samples yielded approximately 3.3 million reads on average. The assay was immunoSEQ multiplex PCR, and TCRdb's table has in-frame clones only and misses some. The sample has over 700,000 clones; roughly 17% are singletons. The rearrangement joins TRBV18 to TRBJ1-1; no definite D call. The sequenced sample consisted of naive CD4+ T cells from blood. This TCR came from a woman aged 18-35 years in good health. The CDR3 spells CASSQFNTEAFF. CDR3 sequence (DNA): TGTGCCAGCTCACAATTTAACACTGAAGCTTTCTTT.